The 15 T cell receptor beta chains given below trace back to one sample, sequenced in a study of T cell changes during pregnancy in multiple sclerosis. Produced via immunoSEQ multiplex PCR; TCRdb's table is partial and in-frame only. The sample has some 74,000 clones, roughly 92% seen once. The specimen comprised peripheral blood, sampled before pregnancy. The receptors shown here come from a female donor with multiple sclerosis, enrolled in a pregnancy study.

This clone was detected once. The chain employs TRBV28 and TRBJ2-3; a weak D match, TRBD2 (5 bases). Between the trimmed V and J ends, which lost 7 bases and 1 base, there was a span of 21 bases. Germline lookup yields CDR1 MDHEN and CDR2 SYDVKM. The CDR3 is 17 residues long. Written as DNA, the CDR3 is TGTGCCAGCACCCAATCTACCATAGCGACCCGCACAGATACGCAGTATTTT. Amino acid sequence: CASTQSTIATRTDTQYF. The whole variable domain, remainder taken from reference TRBV28 and TRBJ2-3, is DVKVTQSSRYLVKRTGEKVFLECVQDMDHENMFWYRQDPGLGLRLIYFSYDVKMKEKGDIPEGYSVSREKKERFSLILESASTNQTSMYLCASTQSTIATRTDTQYFGPGTRLTVL.

This rearrangement joins TRBV4-1 to TRBJ2-7; TRBD2 aligns across 8 bases. The CDR3 length is 17 residues. The V segment lost 1 base and the J segment 5 bases; nucleotides outside the gene matches: 13. Germline V lookup: CDR1 MGHRA, CDR2 YSYEKL. For the CDR3, the DNA is TGCGCCAGCAGCCAAGGGTACAGGGCTAGCGGGCCCAACGAGCAGTACTTC. Translation: CASSQGYRASGPNEQYF.

This clone has just a few counts. This rearrangement joins TRBV27 to TRBJ2-1; TRBD2 agrees at 11 bases. V was clipped by 6 bases and J by 6 bases; unmatched bases: 4. CDR3 length: 14 residues. CDR1 is MNHEY, CDR2 SMNVEV, per germline (reference sequence). The CDR3 here is CASRDSGRANEQFF. CDR3 nucleotide sequence: TGTGCCAGCAGGGATAGCGGGAGGGCCAATGAGCAGTTCTTC.

The table lists this clone with a count of one. The V gene is TRBV28, the J gene TRBJ2-6; 9 bases agree with TRBD1. This CDR3 is 15 amino acids long. J was trimmed by 4 bases and V by 5 bases; bases with no gene match: 3. In germline, CDR1 is MDHEN, CDR2 SYDVKM. CDR3 amino acids: CASSDRGEGANVLTF. CDR3 nucleotide sequence: TGTGCCAGCAGTGACAGGGGGGAAGGGGCCAACGTCCTGACTTTC.

This chain joins TRBV11-3 and TRBJ2-7; 10 nucleotides align to TRBD1. Per germline, CDR1 SGHNT and CDR2 YENEEA. The trim removed 5 bases at V and 4 bases at J, leaving 11 bases unmatched. The CDR3 runs 16 residues. The CDR3 spells CASSHDWTGGNYEQYF. The DNA of the CDR3 is TGTGCCAGCAGCCACGACTGGACAGGGGGAAATTACGAGCAGTACTTC.

This clone was seen only once. This chain uses TRBV4-2 with TRBJ2-7, with TRBD2 matching over 7 bases. Germline trimming cut 0 bases from V and 4 bases from J; bases unmatched to any gene: 9. Germline assignment: CDR1 LGHNA and CDR2 YNFKEQ. The CDR3 extends over 16 amino acids. The CDR3 is CASSQEGSGVSYEQYF. The CDR3 nucleotides are TGTGCCAGCAGCCAAGAAGGAAGCGGGGTATCATACGAGCAGTACTTC.

The V gene is TRBV7-2, the J gene TRBJ2-7; 7 nucleotides line up with TRBD2. This CDR3 region has 14 residues. V was clipped by 2 bases and J by 7 bases; unmatched bases: 8. The germline CDR1 and CDR2 sequences are SGHTA and FQGNSA. The CDR3 loop is CASSLKAGNGEQYF. DNA for the CDR3: TGTGCCAGCAGCTTAAAAGCGGGAAACGGTGAGCAGTACTTC.

This sequence joins TRBV21-1 and TRBJ2-7; TRBD1 is the table's D call, not checked against the DNA. TRBV21-1 is given as a pseudogene. There are 14 residues in the CDR3. CDR3 nucleotides: TGTGCCAGCAGCTACATGGGGCTCTCCTACGAGCAGTACTTC. Translation: CASSYMGLSYEQYF.

In regard to this clone: One end of the junction fails to match germline, which may point to a read error. V gene TRBV5-6 combines with J gene TRBJ1-2, with TRBD1 identical over 8 bases. This CDR3 is built from 12 residues. Germline loops: CDR1 SGHDT, CDR2 YYEEEE. For the CDR3, the DNA is TGTGCCAGCAGCTGGGGGACAGGTGGCGAGGCCTTC. It encodes CASSWGTGGEAF.

The chain couples TRBV7-3 to TRBJ2-3; no clear D gene. V was cut by 1 base and J by 4 bases, with 6 bases left in between. Germline CDR1 SGHTA, CDR2 FQGTGA. This CDR3 spans 13 amino acids. The CDR3 is CASSLMSADTQYF. The DNA of the CDR3 is TGTGCCAGCAGCTTAATGTCCGCAGATACGCAGTATTTT. Variable domain in full (rest from reference TRBV7-3 and TRBJ2-3): GAGVSQTPSNKVTEKGKYVELRCDPISGHTALYWYRQSLGQGPEFLIYFQGTGAADDSGLPNDRFFAVRPEGSVSTLKIQRTERGDSAVYLCASSLMSADTQYFGPGTRLTVL.

This clone occurred once. The J gene is TRBJ2-7, the V gene TRBV18; the D gene is possibly TRBD1 (5 bases). Germline CDR1 and CDR2: KGHSH and LQKENI. This CDR3 comprises 12 residues. V shed 3 bases and J shed 8 bases, with 11 bases lying between them. In DNA, the CDR3 is TGTGCCAGCTCACCGCAGGGTAACAAGCAGTACTTC. It yields the protein CASSPQGNKQYF.

This chain connects TRBV19 to TRBJ1-5; TRBD1 aligns across 11 bases. CDR1 and CDR2 from the germline V gene are LNHDA and SQIVND (reference sequence). The CDR3 extends over 16 amino acids. V lost 9 bases and J lost 3; bases outside the gene matches: 10. CDR3 protein: CASVGQGATPNQPQHF. The CDR3 DNA is TGTGCCAGCGTAGGACAGGGGGCGACCCCCAATCAGCCCCAGCATTTT. Combining the CDR3 with reference TRBV19 and TRBJ1-5 gives the whole variable domain DGGITQSPKYLFRKEGQNVTLSCEQNLNHDAMYWYRQDPGQGLRLIYYSQIVNDFQKGDIAEGYSVSREKKESFPLTVTSAQKNPTAFYLCASVGQGATPNQPQHFGDGTRLSIL.

This chain joins TRBV5-4 and TRBJ2-7, with D possibly matching TRBD2 (7 bases). Per germline, CDR1 SGHNT and CDR2 YYREEE (reference sequence). This CDR3 contains 15 residues. V was clipped by 4 bases and J by 2 bases, with 16 bases between them. The CDR3 region is CASSPKGGITYEQYF. The CDR3, as DNA: TGTGCCAGCAGCCCGAAGGGGGGGATTACCTACGAGCAGTACTTC.

The chain is built from TRBV7-9 and TRBJ2-1; the match to TRBD2 covers 13 bases. Germline CDR1 is SEHNR and CDR2 is FQNEAQ (reference sequence). V was clipped by 5 bases and J by 2 bases; unmatched bases: 12. CDR3 length equals 19 residues. The CDR3 is CASSKGLAGTPGAYNEQFF. DNA for the CDR3: TGTGCCAGCAGCAAGGGACTAGCGGGAACCCCCGGCGCCTACAATGAGCAGTTCTTC.

This chain links TRBV7-2 with TRBJ2-7, with D perhaps TRBD1 (5 bases). CDR1 is SGHTA and CDR2 is FQGNSA in the germline V gene. Trimming left V 5 bases short and J 6 bases short, with 8 bases between. CDR3 length equals 11 residues. The CDR3 region has the DNA TGTGCCAGCAGCGACAGTCGCGAGCAGTACTTC. It translates to CASSDSREQYF.